This T cell receptor (beta chain) was sequenced in a study of OX40 agonist ivuxolimab in advanced cancers. Study in general: Past anti-PD-1, anti-PD-L1 or anti-CTLA-4 therapy was accepted, and 40% had received some.

Germline V gene sequence: CDR1 MGHRA, CDR2 YSYEKL. Trimming cost V 0 bases and J 2 bases, with 7 bases left between them. This CDR3 comprises 14 residues. The method was immunoSEQ multiplex PCR; TCRdb's version includes in-frame clones alone and lacks a portion of them. Among under 15,000 clones listed, approximately 76% were seen once. On this clone itself: Its target is not known.

The study's findings and limits: On average, CD8+ T cells showed a greater number of expanded clones than CD4+.

The receptor was isolated from an adult with an advanced solid tumor such as melanoma, head and neck, liver or kidney cancer. The sample was CD4+ or CD8+ T cells sorted from blood, taken in a trial of the OX40 agonist ivuxolimab. J is TRBJ1-1 and V is TRBV4-1; D ambiguous. CDR3 nucleotides: TGCGCCAGCAGCCAAGATTGGGATAACACTGAAGCTTTCTTT. This encodes CASSQDWDNTEAFF.